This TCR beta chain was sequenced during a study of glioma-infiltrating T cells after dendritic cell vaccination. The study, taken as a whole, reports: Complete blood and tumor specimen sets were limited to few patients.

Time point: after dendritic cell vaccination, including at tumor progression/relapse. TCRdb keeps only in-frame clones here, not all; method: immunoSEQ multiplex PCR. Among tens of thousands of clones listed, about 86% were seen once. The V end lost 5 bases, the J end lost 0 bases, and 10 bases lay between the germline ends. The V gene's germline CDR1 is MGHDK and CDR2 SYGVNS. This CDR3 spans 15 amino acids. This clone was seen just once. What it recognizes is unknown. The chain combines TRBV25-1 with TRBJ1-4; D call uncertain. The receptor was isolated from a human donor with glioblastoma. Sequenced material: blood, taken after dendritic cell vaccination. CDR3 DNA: TGTGCCAGCAGTCGCAACAGTGCAACTAATGAAAAACTGTTTTTT. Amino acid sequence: CASSRNSATNEKLFF.